These 10 T cell receptor beta chains were sequenced from one sample in a study of CD8+ T cells in alopecia areata. Extracted RNA was reverse transcribed into cDNA, the sequencing template. Clones were read by immunoSEQ multiplex PCR, and TCRdb kept only the in-frame ones, dropping some. The table lists 200,000 to 250,000 clones, around 50% of them singletons. Sequencing input: CD8+ T cells sorted from blood. These receptors came from a human donor in good health.

The V gene is TRBV7-2, the J gene TRBJ2-4; TRBD2 matches 8 bases. The J segment lost 1 base and the V segment lost 5 bases, leaving 10 bases of the junction unmatched. This CDR3 region has 17 residues. Germline V gives CDR1 SGHTA, CDR2 FQGNSA. The CDR3: CASSPFEGGGAKNIQYF. DNA of the CDR3: TGTGCCAGCAGCCCCTTTGAGGGCGGGGGGGCCAAAAACATTCAGTACTTC.

The J gene is TRBJ1-5, the V gene TRBV5-1; D is undetermined. This CDR3 has 15 amino acids. The ends were cut back, 0 bases at V and 6 bases at J, with 13 bases in the middle. Per the germline V gene, CDR1 is SGHRS and CDR2 is YFSETQ. As DNA, the CDR3 is TGCGCCAGCAGCTTGGAGGGCTGGGTCGGTCAGCCCCAGCATTTT. The encoded protein is CASSLEGWVGQPQHF.

This clone was detected a few times. The CDR3 here is CASSSTWDEQFF. The CDR3 DNA sequence: TGTGCCAGCAGCTCGACGTGGGATGAGCAGTTCTTC. The chain is built from TRBV7-2 and TRBJ2-1; D is uncertain. The CDR3 spans 12 residues. V lost 4 bases, J lost 8 bases, and 9 bases lay in between. Germline V gene lookup returns CDR1 SGHTA and CDR2 FQGNSA. The full variable domain, with the rest looked up from reference TRBV7-2 and TRBJ2-1, is GAGVSQSPSNKVTEKGKDVELRCDPISGHTALYWYRQSLGQGLEFLIYFQGNSAPDKSGLPSDRFSAERTGGSVSTLTIQRTQQEDSAVYLCASSSTWDEQFFGPGTRLTVL.

The CDR3 DNA follows: TGTGCCAGCAGCGCTTCGAACACTGAAGCTTTCTTT. Its translation: CASSASNTEAFF. This chain links TRBV13 with TRBJ1-1; no definite D call. Germline CDR1 PRHDT, CDR2 FYEKMQ (reference sequence). V lost 5 bases and J 1 base, leaving 5 bases between the germline ends. The CDR3 length is 12 residues. Complete variable domain (other parts from reference TRBV13 and TRBJ1-1): AAGVIQSPRHLIKEKRETATLKCYPIPRHDTVYWYQQGPGQDPQFLISFYEKMQSDKGSIPDRFSAQQFSDYHSELNMSSLELGDSALYFCASSASNTEAFFGQGTRLTVV.

The chain combines TRBV25-1 with TRBJ2-3, with D unresolved. Germline loops: CDR1 MGHDK, CDR2 SYGVNS. The CDR3 has 14 amino acids. The ends were cut back, 2 bases at V and 5 bases at J, with 11 bases in the middle. CDR3 DNA: TGTGCCAGCAGTGAACTCCTAATACGAGATACGCAGTATTTT. Amino acid sequence: CASSELLIRDTQYF.

Concerning this clone itself: The same CDR3 arises from other DNA sequences in this sample as well. The gene calls are TRBV29-1 and TRBJ1-1; D unresolved. Deletions cut 3 bases from V and 0 bases from J, with 2 bases between. The germline V gene has CDR1 SQVTM and CDR2 ANQGSEA. This CDR3 has 11 residues. CDR3 nucleotide sequence: TGCAGCGTTGAGGTGAACACTGAAGCTTTCTTT. Translated: CSVEVNTEAFF.

There are a few counts of this clone. J is TRBJ2-7 and V is TRBV29-1; D could derive from TRBD1 or TRBD2 (5 bases each). This CDR3 region has 11 residues. The germline V gene encodes CDR1 SQVTM and CDR2 ANQGSEA. The V end was cut by 3 bases, the J end by 12 bases, with 15 bases between. CDR3 nucleotide sequence: TGCAGCGTTGAGGGAGAAGGGGAGACGTACTTC. Amino acid sequence: CSVEGEGETYF.

The V call is TRBV29-1, the J call TRBJ2-2; D is ambiguous. There are 14 residues in the CDR3. V shed 6 bases and J shed 4 bases, with 15 bases lying between them. Germline values: CDR1 SQVTM, CDR2 ANQGSEA. The CDR3 bases are TGCAGCGTCGAAAGCAGCGTCCCCACCGGGGAGCTGTTTTTT. Amino acids: CSVESSVPTGELFF.

A few counts support this clone. The chain has TRBV15 and TRBJ1-5; D remains ambiguous. The V gene's germline CDR1 is LNHNV and CDR2 YYDKDF (reference sequence). Deletions cut 0 bases from V and 3 bases from J, with 9 bases between. CDR3 length: 15 residues. This chain's CDR3 is CATSRDSVINQPQHF. The CDR3 DNA is TGTGCCACCAGCAGAGATTCGGTAATCAATCAGCCCCAGCATTTT.

The rearrangement links TRBV30 to TRBJ2-2; no clear D gene. V dropped 2 bases and J dropped 6 bases, with 4 bases sitting between them. Germline-derived CDR1 and CDR2 are GTSNPN and SVGIG (reference sequence). CDR3 length: 11 residues. DNA of the CDR3: TGTGCCTGGAGTATGCCCGGGGAGCTGTTTTTT. It codes for CAWSMPGELFF.